The T cell receptor (beta chain) described here comes from a study of blood T cell repertoires in COVID-19. On the study more broadly: There were acute and convalescent COVID-19 samples, and they came from the United States, Italy and Spain. PBMCs, B-cell-depleted T cells, or T cells were the source of the cDNA or gDNA that made up the material.

Authors' methods: Cell counts per sample came from amplifying reference gene primers. Generated by immunoSEQ multiplex PCR, the TCRdb table keeps only in-frame clones and is missing some. The V and J calls and clone size come from that table; D and trimming were worked out from the DNA. The sample comprises about 89,000 clones, around 88% of which are singletons, and roughly 0.51% rests with the top ten. There are 11 residues in the CDR3. Germline V gene lookup returns CDR1 GTSNPN and CDR2 SVGIG (reference sequence). V dropped 8 bases and J dropped 15; count of bases not matched to a gene: 10. The receptor was derived from a man aged 55-75 years with acute or convalescent COVID-19. The gene calls are TRBV30 and TRBJ2-6, with 7 bases lining up with TRBD1. The material sequenced was peripheral blood. The CDR3 sequence: CAKKDRFALTF. For the CDR3, the DNA is TGTGCCAAAAAGGACAGGTTCGCCCTGACTTTC.